The rows below give T cell receptor beta chains drawn from one sample of a study of T-cell reconstitution after alpha-beta-depleted transplantation in children. TCRdb fed the PCR reads into MiXCR, producing one record per CDR3 protein. Among roughly 100,000 distinct CDR3 sequences listed, 7% to 10% were seen once. The specimen was PBMCs from the stem cell graft donor, collected from the stem cell graft. Receptors originate from a human donor who donated a stem cell graft to a child with congenital amegakaryocytic thrombocytopenia. Each CDR3 is given with its conserved first and last residue. The D gene is left open where the match is weak. Clone size, where shown, is once, few, many, or a class for clones that have expanded.

>many|.|TRBJ2-7|TRBV9
TGTGCCAGCAGCGCGAGTGGGGGCTGCGAGCAGTACTTC
CASSASGGCEQYF
>.|TRBD1|TRBJ1-2|TRBV5-1
TGCGCCAGCAGCCGGGACAGTGAGGCTAACTATGGCTACACCTTC
CASSRDSEANYGYTF
>many|.|TRBJ1-4|TRBV7-9
TGTGCCAGCAGCCGAAGGAATGAAAAACTGTTTTTT
CASSRRNEKLFF
>many|TRBD2|TRBJ2-2|TRBV6-1
TGTGCCAGCACTATGGGACTAGCGGTTAACACCGGGGAGCTGTTTTTT
CASTMGLAVNTGELFF
>many|.|TRBJ1-6|TRBV12-3/TRBV12-4
TGTGCCAGCAGTTTAGGGTGGAATTCACCCCTCCACTTT
CASSLGWNSPLHF
>many|.|TRBJ1-2|TRBV20-1
TGCAGTGCTAGAACAGGCGCAGCCTATGGCTACACCTTC
CSARTGAAYGYTF
>many|.|TRBJ2-1|TRBV6-5
TGTGCCAGTGCCCTCTTTTGGGGCAAAGTCGGTGAGCAGTTCTTC
CASALFWGKVGEQFF
>many|.|TRBJ2-5|TRBV3-1
TGTGCCAGCAGCGCCGGGGTCCAAGAGACCCAGTACTTC
CASSAGVQETQYF
>many|.|TRBJ2-7|TRBV12-3/TRBV12-4
TGTGCCAGCAGTCGATTACAGGAGCCCTTCTCCTACGAGCAGTACTTC
CASSRLQEPFSYEQYF
>.|TRBD1|TRBJ1-5|TRBV25-1
TGTGCCAGCAGTGTAGACAGGGGGCCTTACGGCAATCAGCCCCAGCATTTT
CASSVDRGPYGNQPQHF
>many|.|TRBJ1-5|TRBV29-1
TGCAGCGTTGAAGGAGTTGCGGGTCAGCCCCAGCATTTT
CSVEGVAGQPQHF
>many|.|TRBJ2-7|TRBV6-5
TGTGCCAGCAGTTACCCGTCAGAGCAACGGGGGCAGTACTTC
CASSYPSEQRGQYF
>many|.|TRBJ1-6|TRBV3-1
TGTGCCAGCAGCCCCGTTGGGGACGTATATAATTCACCCCTCCACTTT
CASSPVGDVYNSPLHF
>medium-sized|TRBD2|TRBJ2-1|TRBV12-3/TRBV12-4
TGTGCCAGTTCGGAACTAGCGGGAGAGGATGAGCAGTTCTTC
CASSELAGEDEQFF
>many|TRBD2|TRBJ2-2|TRBV19
TGTGCCAGTAGTAAAGCTAGCGGGGCCGGGGAGCTGTTTTTT
CASSKASGAGELFF
>many|.|TRBJ1-1|TRBV7-2
TGTGCCAGCAGCTCCCCTAACACTGAAGCTTTCTTT
CASSSPNTEAFF
>few|TRBD1|TRBJ2-5|TRBV7-2
TGTGCCAGCAGCCGCGTACACACAGGGGAAGAGACCCAGTACTTC
CASSRVHTGEETQYF
>.|.|TRBJ1-1|TRBV7-8
TGTGCCAGCAGCCTAGAGATTCCAACCCTCTACACTGAAGCTTTCTTT
CASSLEIPTLYTEAFF
>many|.|TRBJ2-2|TRBV28
TGTGCCAGCACCCGGACCGGGGAGCTGTTTTTT
CASTRTGELFF
>many|.|TRBJ2-3|TRBV5-8
TGTGCCAGCAGCTGGGGACACAGGGATACGCAGTATTTT
CASSWGHRDTQYF
>many|.|TRBJ1-1|TRBV4-1
TGCGCCAGCAGCCAAGATAGTGGTGGATTGAACACTGAAGCTTTCTTT
CASSQDSGGLNTEAFF
>many|.|TRBJ1-6|TRBV20-1
TGCAGTGCTAGGGGGGAAGGGCACTTTAATTCACCCCTCCACTTT
CSARGEGHFNSPLHF
>many|.|TRBJ2-5|TRBV11-2
TGTGCCAGCAGCTTCCGACATACTCAAGAGACCCAGTACTTC
CASSFRHTQETQYF
>many|TRBD1|TRBJ2-2|TRBV19
TGTGCCAGTGGTGACAGGGTTTATGGTACCGGGGAGCTGTTTTTT
CASGDRVYGTGELFF
>many|.|TRBJ2-2|TRBV29-1
TGCAGCGTTGCTCAGTTCGGGTCCGGGGAGCTGTTTTTT
CSVAQFGSGELFF
>many|.|TRBJ2-5|TRBV20-1
TGCAGTGCGTCTGCGAGGGACTTGGAGACCCAGTACTTC
CSASARDLETQYF
>many|.|TRBJ2-3|TRBV5-6
TGTGCCAGCACCACCCCCTCGAGGGGTACGCAGTATTTT
CASTTPSRGTQYF
>.|.|TRBJ2-3|TRBV2
TGTGCCAGCAGGTCAGGGGGCACAGATACGCAGTATTTT
CASRSGGTDTQYF
>many|TRBD2|TRBJ2-3|TRBV7-9
TGTGCCAGCAGCTTAGCGCCAGCGGGAGTTAGGGATTTT
CASSLAPAGVRDF
>many|.|TRBJ1-4|TRBV28
TGTGCCAGCGCGATACTGGCAGGGAATGAAAAACTGTTTTTT
CASAILAGNEKLFF
>many|.|TRBJ2-3|TRBV12-3/TRBV12-4
TGTGCCAGCAGTTTGCAGTCAGGTACTAGCACAGATACGCAGTATTTT
CASSLQSGTSTDTQYF
>few|TRBD1|TRBJ2-5|TRBV5-1
TGCGCCAGCAGCTTGGGCGGACAGGTTCACCAAGAGACCCAGTACTTC
CASSLGGQVHQETQYF
>.|TRBD1|TRBJ1-6|TRBV2
TGTGCCAGCAGCCTGGGGGACAGGCAAACCCTCCACTTT
CASSLGDRQTLHF
>few|.|TRBJ1-1|TRBV5-5
TGTGCCAGCAGCTTGGCACAGCTGAACACTGAAGCTTTCTTT
CASSLAQLNTEAFF
>.|.|TRBJ2-7|TRBV3-1
TGTGCCAGCAGCCGAGTCCAGGGTTCCTACGAGCAGTACTTC
CASSRVQGSYEQYF
>many|.|TRBJ2-5|TRBV10-3
TGTGCCATCAGTGAGTCGGGCGGCCCTGCCCCAGAGACCCAGTACTTC
CAISESGGPAPETQYF
>many|TRBD2|TRBJ2-1|TRBV20-1
TGCAGTGCTTTAGCGGGAGGGCCCTACAATGAGCAGTTCTTC
CSALAGGPYNEQFF
>few|.|TRBJ1-1|TRBV30
TGTGCCTGGTACAGGGTGAATGAAGCTTTCTTT
CAWYRVNEAFF
>many|.|TRBJ2-2|TRBV12-3/TRBV12-4
TGTGCCAGCAGTTTAGGGGGATCTCCGACCGGGGAGCTGTTTTTT
CASSLGGSPTGELFF
>many|TRBD1|TRBJ2-6|TRBV20-1
TGCAGTGCTATACCAACAGGGGTCTTCAGCTCTGGGGCCAACGTCCTGACTTTC
CSAIPTGVFSSGANVLTF
>.|.|TRBJ2-7|TRBV7-9
TGTGCCAGCAGCCAGGACCCGAGGGGCGAGCAGTACTTC
CASSQDPRGEQYF
>many|.|TRBJ2-7|TRBV6-5
TGTGCCAGCAGTTACTCACGGTTATCCTACGAGCAGTACTTC
CASSYSRLSYEQYF
>many|TRBD1|TRBJ2-3|TRBV10-3
TGTGCCATCAGCCCGGGACAGAGCACAGATACGCAGTATTTT
CAISPGQSTDTQYF
>few|TRBD2|TRBJ2-6|TRBV4-1
TGCGCCAGCAGCCAAGAGGCTAGCGGACTCGGCGGGGCCAACGGCCTGACTTTC
CASSQEASGLGGANGLTF
>many|.|TRBJ2-7|TRBV4-2
TGTGCCAGCAGCCAAGACGCCCTGGGCGATTTCGAGCAGTACTTC
CASSQDALGDFEQYF
>many|.|TRBJ2-1|TRBV20-1
TGCAGTGCTAGACCTCCGGGACTCCACAATGAGCAGTTCTTC
CSARPPGLHNEQFF
>many|.|TRBJ1-3|TRBV3-1
TGTGCCAGCAGCCCCTCGGCTTACAGTTCTGGAAACACCATATATTTT
CASSPSAYSSGNTIYF
>many|.|TRBJ2-3|TRBV20-1
TGCAGTGCTAGGTGGACGGGGGCTGGCGGCACAGATACGCAGTATTTT
CSARWTGAGGTDTQYF
>many|.|TRBJ2-5|TRBV5-5
TGTGCCAGCAGCTTGGCCGCGACGGGCAGCGAGACCCAGTACTTC
CASSLAATGSETQYF
>.|.|TRBJ2-2|TRBV15
TGTGCCACCAGCAGAGCGGACGGGGAGCTGTTTTTT
CATSRADGELFF
>.|.|TRBJ2-1|TRBV6-2/TRBV6-3
TGTGCCAGCAGTTACGTTGGGTCTAAAGGCTACAATGAGCAGTTCTTC
CASSYVGSKGYNEQFF
>many|.|TRBJ2-7|TRBV19
TGTGCCACCCTACCGCCTGGGGCTTACGAGCAGTACTTC
CATLPPGAYEQYF
>many|.|TRBJ2-1|TRBV27
TGTGCCAGCAGCCTCTGGGGGGGCCGGGGCTACAATGAGCAGTTCTTC
CASSLWGGRGYNEQFF
>many|.|TRBJ2-2|TRBV25-1
TGTGCCAGCAGTGGATCGTACGGGGGACTCTCGAACACCGGGGAGCTGTTTTTT
CASSGSYGGLSNTGELFF